What follows are 25 T cell receptor beta chains derived from one specimen sequenced in a study of blood T cell repertoires in COVID-19. This table comes from immunoSEQ multiplex PCR, and its TCRdb copy is limited to in-frame clones, with some not included. The data contain about 100,000 clones, roughly 76% of them singletons. The sequenced material came from peripheral blood. The receptors shown here come from an older man with COVID-19, enrolled during active disease.

The chain links TRBV11-2 to TRBJ2-1; no firm D call. CDR1 and CDR2 (germline): SGHAT, FQNNGV. The CDR3 sequence is 13 residues long. The germline V and J ends were trimmed by 7 bases and 10 bases, with 17 bases remaining between them. CDR3 nucleotide sequence: TGTGCCAGCACCTCGGCCTTGATGGGCGAGCAGTTCTTC. This translates into CASTSALMGEQFF.

The chain employs TRBV25-1 and TRBJ2-7, with 9 bases lining up with TRBD1. The trim removed 5 bases at V and 2 bases at J, leaving 4 bases unmatched. The CDR3 has 14 residues. The germline V gene encodes CDR1 MGHDK and CDR2 SYGVNS. DNA of the CDR3: TGTGCCAGCAGTACAGGACAGGGGCCCTACGAGCAGTACTTC. It encodes CASSTGQGPYEQYF.

This clone has only a few counts. This chain connects TRBV5-1 to TRBJ1-6; 8 bases line up with TRBD1. Per germline, CDR1 SGHRS and CDR2 YFSETQ. The CDR3 contains 19 residues. V was clipped by 0 bases and J by 4 bases; unmatched bases: 12. Here the CDR3 DNA reads TGCGCCAGCAGCTTGGATCCGGGACAGGAATGGTTATATAATTCACCCCTCCACTTT. It is translated as CASSLDPGQEWLYNSPLHF. The full variable domain, with the rest looked up from reference TRBV5-1 and TRBJ1-6, is KAGVTQTPRYLIKTRGQQVTLSCSPISGHRSVSWYQQTPGQGLQFLFEYFSETQRNKGNFPGRFSGRQFSNSRSEMNVSTLELGDSALYLCASSLDPGQEWLYNSPLHFGNGTRLTVT.

The genes are TRBV19 and TRBJ2-1, with D possibly matching TRBD2 (6 bases). The CDR3 runs to 17 residues. Looked up from germline, CDR1 is LNHDA and CDR2 is SQIVND (reference sequence). V was cut by 6 bases and J by 2 bases, with 20 bases left in between. The CDR3 DNA reads as TGTGCCAGTAGGGGGAATTCCGGGAGCCACACCTACAATGAGCAGTTCTTC. Protein: CASRGNSGSHTYNEQFF.

This chain connects TRBV3-1 (or the pseudogene TRBV3-2) to TRBJ2-3, with 9 bases that match TRBD1. This CDR3 has 15 amino acids. J lost 1 base, V lost 4 bases, and 3 bases had no gene match. Germline CDR1 LGHDT, CDR2 YNNKEL (reference sequence). CDR3 amino acids: CASSPWTGGTDTQYF. The DNA of the CDR3 is TGTGCCAGCAGCCCTTGGACAGGGGGCACAGATACGCAGTATTTT.

The V and J genes are TRBV4-1 and TRBJ1-2; D unclear. The germline CDR1 and CDR2 sequences are MGHRA and YSYEKL. The CDR3 consists of 16 residues. Trimming left V 1 base short and J 0 bases short, with 12 bases between. CDR3 region: CASSQVASTPNYGYTF. CDR3 in DNA: TGCGCCAGCAGCCAAGTAGCCAGTACCCCTAACTATGGCTACACCTTC.

The rearrangement uses TRBV7-2 and TRBJ2-4, with 8 nucleotides matching TRBD2. V shed 1 base and J 9 bases; nucleotides not matched to a gene: 5. This CDR3 is 14 amino acids long. The germline V gene encodes CDR1 SGHTA and CDR2 FQGNSA. CDR3 coding DNA: TGTGCCAGCAGCTTAGATCCGGGAGGGGGCATTCAGTACTTC. Amino acid sequence: CASSLDPGGGIQYF.

This chain connects TRBV27 to TRBJ1-6; perhaps TRBD1 as D (5 bases). Between the trimmed V and J ends, which lost 6 bases and 3 bases, there was a span of 12 bases. Germline values: CDR1 MNHEY, CDR2 SMNVEV (reference sequence). The CDR3 contains 15 residues. The CDR3 region is CASRRDSFYNSPLHF. In nucleotides, the CDR3 is TGTGCCAGCAGACGTGACAGCTTCTATAATTCACCCCTCCACTTT.

V gene TRBV28 combines with J gene TRBJ1-2; 8 bases line up with TRBD1. Trimming removed 7 bases from V and 7 bases from J; junction bases left unmatched: 8. The germline V gene encodes CDR1 MDHEN and CDR2 SYDVKM. The CDR3 consists of 13 residues. The CDR3 spells CASTDRASGGYTF. The CDR3 bases are TGTGCCAGCACGGACAGGGCTAGTGGTGGCTACACCTTC.

This chain uses TRBV27 with TRBJ1-2; no definite D call. V was cut by 1 base and J by 8 bases, with 14 bases left in between. The CDR3 is made up of 14 amino acids. In germline, CDR1 is MNHEY, CDR2 SMNVEV (reference sequence). The DNA of the CDR3 is TGTGCCAGCAGTTTATATGGGTCCGGAGGGGGCTACACCTTC. Protein sequence: CASSLYGSGGGYTF.

The chain combines TRBV19 with TRBJ1-3, with 7 bases lining up with TRBD1. Trimming removed 5 bases from V and 0 bases from J; junction bases left unmatched: 4. CDR3 length: 15 amino acids. Germline values: CDR1 LNHDA, CDR2 SQIVND (reference sequence). CDR3 region: CASSVRDSSGNTIYF. CDR3 DNA sequence: TGTGCCAGTAGTGTCCGGGACAGCTCTGGAAACACCATATATTTT.

The chain employs TRBV29-1 and TRBJ2-7; 8 bases are a match to TRBD1. The junction had 7 bases not matched to a gene; V was cut back by 6 bases and J by 6 bases. The CDR3 consists of 12 residues. CDR1 SQVTM and CDR2 ANQGSEA come from the germline V gene. In DNA form, the CDR3 reads TGCAGCGTCGGACGGACAGGGTTCGAGCAGTACTTC. Its protein is CSVGRTGFEQYF.

The chain is built from TRBV29-1 and TRBJ1-2; a weak D match, TRBD1 (5 bases). The CDR3 has 14 amino acids. CDR1 is SQVTM, CDR2 ANQGSEA, per germline. Trimming removed 1 base at V and 3 bases at J, with 12 bases between. The CDR3 sequence: CSVEGHRGHYGYTF. CDR3 bases: TGCAGCGTTGAAGGACATAGGGGCCACTATGGCTACACCTTC. The whole variable domain, remainder taken from reference TRBV29-1 and TRBJ1-2, is SAVISQKPSRDICQRGTSLTIQCQVDSQVTMMFWYRQQPGQSLTLIATANQGSEATYESGFVIDKFPISRPNLTFSTLTVSNMSPEDSSIYLCSVEGHRGHYGYTFGSGTRLTVV.

This clone occurred once. This rearrangement joins TRBV29-1 to TRBJ1-1; tentatively, D is TRBD1 (5 bases). Trimming took off 7 bases at V and 1 base at J, with 16 bases between the two ends. Germline CDR1 and CDR2: SQVTM and ANQGSEA. The length of the CDR3 is 14 residues. Here the CDR3 reads CSAEQVVGNTEAFF. The CDR3 DNA sequence: TGCAGCGCCGAACAGGTAGTGGGGAACACTGAAGCTTTCTTT.

Turning to this clone: Other DNA sequences within the sample encode an identical CDR3. The DNA for the CDR3 is TGTGCCAGCTCCCGGGACAGGGCCTACGAGCAGTACTTC. Its translation is CASSRDRAYEQYF. The chain employs TRBV6-5 and TRBJ2-7, with TRBD1 identical over 9 bases. Germline lookup yields CDR1 MNHEY and CDR2 SVGAGI. The CDR3 spans 13 residues. The ends lost 8 bases at V and 2 bases at J; junction bases unmatched: 4.

V is TRBV6-1 and J is TRBJ1-4; 12 nucleotides agree with TRBD1. The CDR3 spans 17 residues. The V gene's germline CDR1 is MNHNS and CDR2 SASEGT. V gave up 4 bases and J gave up 7 bases; unmatched junction bases: 10. Here the CDR3 reads CASSAGTGGRRSEKLFF. In nucleotides, the CDR3 is TGTGCCAGCAGTGCCGGGACAGGGGGCAGGAGGAGTGAAAAACTGTTTTTT.

The chain couples TRBV7-9 to TRBJ1-4, with 7 bases fitting TRBD1. Trimming removed 5 bases from V and 4 bases from J; junction bases left unmatched: 7. Germline-derived CDR1 and CDR2 are SEHNR and FQNEAQ (reference sequence). The CDR3 is made up of 15 amino acids. The CDR3 DNA is TGTGCCAGCAGCCCGGGACAGATCTTTAATGAAAAACTGTTTTTT. Protein: CASSPGQIFNEKLFF.

The V and J genes are TRBV6-5 and TRBJ2-7; TRBD1 matches 7 bases. The germline CDR1 and CDR2 sequences are MNHEY and SVGAGI. The CDR3 runs 11 residues. V lost 6 bases and J lost 8; bases outside the gene matches: 4. CDR3 loop: CASRRDSKQYF. Written as DNA, the CDR3 is TGTGCCAGCAGACGGGACAGCAAGCAGTACTTC.

V is TRBV6-4 and J is TRBJ2-1; the match to TRBD2 covers 11 bases. This CDR3 region has 15 residues. The ends lost 4 bases at V and 12 bases at J; junction bases unmatched: 11. The germline V gene has CDR1 MRHNA and CDR2 SNTAGT. As DNA, the CDR3 is TGTGCCAGCAGTGTCTCCGGGACTAGCGGACTTGTGCAGTTCTTC. Its protein product is CASSVSGTSGLVQFF.

The chain carries TRBV11-2 and TRBJ2-3, with 9 bases lining up with TRBD2. J was trimmed by 4 bases and V by 5 bases; bases with no gene match: 10. Germline V lookup: CDR1 SGHAT, CDR2 FQNNGV. The CDR3 length is 16 residues. CDR3 bases: TGTGCCAGCAGCCGTTTGCGGGGGGGCCGGGCAGATACGCAGTATTTT. It is translated as CASSRLRGGRADTQYF.

The rearrangement uses TRBV6-5 and TRBJ1-2, with D perhaps matching TRBD1 (6 bases). CDR3 length equals 15 residues. V dropped 7 bases and J dropped 4 bases, with 19 bases sitting between them. The V gene's germline CDR1 is MNHEY and CDR2 SVGAGI. CDR3 DNA: TGTGCCAGCAATCGGATACAGGGAGACGTCTATGGCTACACCTTC. Translating gives CASNRIQGDVYGYTF.

The gene calls are TRBV6-2 or TRBV6-3 and TRBJ1-2; the match to TRBD1 covers 9 bases. The trim removed 4 bases at V and 8 bases at J, leaving 5 bases unmatched. Germline values: CDR1 MNHEY, CDR2 SVGEGT. The CDR3 extends over 13 amino acids. The CDR3 spells CASSSQGARGYTF. CDR3 DNA: TGTGCCAGCAGTTCACAGGGGGCGCGAGGCTACACCTTC.

Only a few counts were recorded for this clone. The V and J genes are TRBV30 and TRBJ1-4; 7 nucleotides align to TRBD1. The germline V gene encodes CDR1 GTSNPN and CDR2 SVGIG (reference sequence). V dropped 6 bases and J dropped 4; count of bases not matched to a gene: 5. The CDR3 is made up of 13 amino acids. The CDR3 loop is CACQTGLNEKLFF. The CDR3 DNA is TGTGCCTGCCAGACAGGGCTTAATGAAAAACTGTTTTTT.

The chain carries TRBV5-1 and TRBJ2-5; TRBD1 matches 9 bases. The J segment lost 5 bases and the V segment lost 4 bases, leaving 6 bases of the junction unmatched. CDR3 length: 14 residues. Germline V gives CDR1 SGHRS, CDR2 YFSETQ. CDR3 sequence reads: CASSVTGGAETQYF. The CDR3 region has the DNA TGCGCCAGCAGCGTTACAGGGGGCGCGGAGACCCAGTACTTC.

The chain joins TRBV29-1 to TRBJ1-2; 8 bases fit TRBD1. This CDR3 has 15 residues. Germline V gene data show CDR1 as SQVTM and CDR2 as ANQGSEA. V lost 6 bases and J lost 6; bases outside the gene matches: 15. The CDR3 DNA follows: TGCAGCGTCACACAGGGGGGTAGTAGGGAGAATGGCTACACCTTC. Encoded protein: CSVTQGGSRENGYTF.